The 19 T cell receptor beta chains listed next were all sequenced from one sample in a study of cytomegalovirus exposure and HLA in healthy donors. Vbeta (60) and Jbeta (13) primers were used in the PCR. The data were produced by immunoSEQ multiplex PCR, yet TCRdb's version contains in-frame clones alone and is incomplete. This sample has 110,000 to 150,000 clones, with roughly three quarters found just once. The specimen was PBMCs. The receptors derive from a female donor in good health and CMV-seronegative.

CDR3 in amino acids: CASSHGGVYNEQFF. Here the CDR3 DNA reads TGTGCCAGCAGCCACGGCGGGGTTTACAATGAGCAGTTCTTC. The chain links TRBV7-9 to TRBJ2-1; tentatively, D is TRBD2 (6 bases). Deletions cut 5 bases from V and 4 bases from J, with 12 bases between. Germline CDR1 is SEHNR and CDR2 is FQNEAQ (reference sequence). The CDR3 is made up of 14 amino acids.

The chain couples TRBV9 to TRBJ2-7; perhaps TRBD1 as D (6 bases). Germline CDR1 is SGDLS and CDR2 is YYNGEE. The CDR3 sequence is 14 residues long. Trimming shortened V by 6 bases and J by 3 bases, and 16 bases separated the two germline ends. CDR3: CASTPDRFNYEQYF. The DNA of the CDR3 is TGTGCCAGCACCCCGGACAGATTTAACTACGAGCAGTACTTC.

Here the CDR3 DNA reads TGTGCCAGCAGCGGGGTAGCGGAGAGCTCCTACAATGAGCAGTTCTTC. Protein product: CASSGVAESSYNEQFF. The rearrangement links TRBV9 to TRBJ2-1, with a possible D match to TRBD2 (6 bases). V shed 3 bases and J shed 0 bases, with 13 bases lying between them. CDR1 is SGDLS, CDR2 YYNGEE, per germline. There are 16 residues in the CDR3.

This clone was detected once. V gene TRBV7-2 combines with J gene TRBJ1-4; D is uncertain. CDR3 size: 15 residues. Trimming removed 0 bases from V and 0 bases from J, with 5 bases in between. The V gene's germline CDR1 is SGHTA and CDR2 FQGNSA. CDR3 DNA: TGTGCCAGCAGCTTAGCGCCGGCAACTAATGAAAAACTGTTTTTT. As protein: CASSLAPATNEKLFF.

The rearrangement uses TRBV10-3 and TRBJ2-5; a possible D gene is TRBD1 (5 bases). The tail of the sequence fits TRBJ2-7 better, so the J call may be wrong. The CDR3 consists of 11 residues. Germline-derived CDR1 and CDR2 are ENHRY and SYGVKD. CDR3: CAISQGYEQYF. The DNA of the CDR3 is TGTGCCATCAGCCAGGGTTACGAGCAGTACTTC.

This clone was seen a few times. The rearrangement links TRBV28 to TRBJ2-5; 8 bases are a match to TRBD1. V shed 5 bases and J 5 bases; nucleotides not matched to a gene: 7. Germline CDR1 is MDHEN and CDR2 is SYDVKM. The CDR3 extends over 14 amino acids. Here the CDR3 reads CASSPSDREETQYF. The CDR3 DNA follows: TGTGCCAGCAGTCCCTCGGACAGGGAGGAGACCCAGTACTTC.

The chain employs TRBV19 and TRBJ2-1; 8 bases agree with TRBD1. Germline CDR1 LNHDA, CDR2 SQIVND (reference sequence). CDR3 length equals 16 residues. J gave up 7 bases and V 1 base, and 9 bases lay outside the gene matches. The CDR3 spells CASSIGGQHRGNEQFF. Here the CDR3 DNA reads TGTGCCAGTAGTATAGGCGGACAACACAGGGGGAATGAGCAGTTCTTC.

This clone was found many times. The chain employs TRBV4-1 and TRBJ1-3; no clear D. With 0 bases removed from V and 3 bases from J, the gap between germline ends came to 6 bases. There are 14 residues in the CDR3. Germline V gives CDR1 MGHRA, CDR2 YSYEKL. CDR3 loop: CASSQERVGNTIYF. The CDR3 coding sequence is TGCGCCAGCAGCCAAGAACGGGTTGGAAACACCATATATTTT.

This clone was observed a handful of times. The rearrangement links TRBV28 to TRBJ2-2; D is possibly TRBD2 (5 bases). The CDR3 spans 14 residues. Germline loops: CDR1 MDHEN, CDR2 SYDVKM. Trimming pared 2 bases from V and 6 bases from J, leaving 10 bases between. The CDR3 sequence is CASSLAGTPGELFF. In DNA, the CDR3 is TGTGCCAGCAGTTTAGCGGGTACACCCGGGGAGCTGTTTTTT.

This clone occurred a few times. This chain joins TRBV29-1 and TRBJ2-2; D gene uncertain. This CDR3 region has 13 residues. With 3 bases removed from V and 3 bases from J, the gap between germline ends came to 8 bases. Germline V gene sequence: CDR1 SQVTM, CDR2 ANQGSEA. Here the CDR3 reads CSVEAGYTGELFF. The CDR3 DNA is TGCAGCGTTGAGGCAGGCTACACCGGGGAGCTGTTTTTT.

The chain uses TRBV27 and TRBJ2-7, with TRBD1 matching over 8 bases. The CDR3 has 13 residues. Germline V CDR1 and CDR2: MNHEY, SMNVEV (reference sequence). The V and J ends lost 6 bases and 4 bases, in that order; junction bases with no gene match: 5. CDR3 sequence reads: CASRKTGVYEQYF. For the CDR3, the DNA is TGTGCCAGCAGAAAGACAGGGGTTTACGAGCAGTACTTC.

The chain employs TRBV6-5 and TRBJ2-6; D is perhaps TRBD1 (5 bases). Trimming cost V 6 bases and J 2 bases, with 11 bases left between them. Germline V gene data show CDR1 as MNHEY and CDR2 as SVGAGI. The CDR3 covers 15 residues. In DNA form, the CDR3 reads TGTGCCAGCAGGCCCACAGGAACTGGGGCCAACGTCCTGACTTTC. It is translated as CASRPTGTGANVLTF.

This chain links TRBV5-4 with TRBJ1-1, with 7 bases matching TRBD1. With V trimmed by 3 bases and J by 8 bases, 7 bases remained unmatched. The CDR3 totals 13 residues. The germline CDR1 and CDR2 sequences are SGHNT and YYREEE (reference sequence). In DNA form, the CDR3 reads TGTGCCAGCAGCTCGGGACAGTTCAGAGAAGCTTTCTTT. Amino acid sequence: CASSSGQFREAFF.

The chain recombines TRBV6-5 with TRBJ1-6, with TRBD1 matching over 7 bases. The germline V gene has CDR1 MNHEY and CDR2 SVGAGI. V dropped 8 bases and J dropped 6; count of bases not matched to a gene: 4. The CDR3 loop spans 13 amino acids. The CDR3 is CASGDSRNSPLHF. As DNA, the CDR3 is TGTGCCAGCGGGGACAGTCGTAATTCACCCCTCCACTTT.

V usage is TRBV4-1 and J usage is TRBJ1-1, with D possibly being TRBD1 (6 bases). This CDR3 contains 15 residues. The V end was cut by 3 bases, the J end by 1 base, with 12 bases between. Germline V lookup: CDR1 MGHRA, CDR2 YSYEKL. CDR3 amino acids: CASSHSGAANTEAFF. The CDR3 region has the DNA TGCGCCAGCAGCCATTCAGGGGCGGCGAACACTGAAGCTTTCTTT.

CDR3 in DNA: TGCGCCAGCAGCTTGGCCCTTAGCGGGGAGCTTTACGAGCAGTACTTC. Amino acid sequence: CASSLALSGELYEQYF. The chain employs TRBV5-1 and TRBJ2-7; 8 nucleotides align to TRBD2. Per germline, CDR1 SGHRS and CDR2 YFSETQ. With V trimmed by 0 bases and J by 4 bases, 9 bases remained unmatched. CDR3 length: 16 amino acids.

V is TRBV9 and J is TRBJ2-3; 7 bases line up with TRBD2. V gave up 8 bases and J gave up 0 bases; unmatched junction bases: 3. The CDR3 covers 13 residues. CDR1 is SGDLS, CDR2 YYNGEE, per germline. The CDR3 here is CARLAASTDTQYF. The CDR3 DNA reads TGTGCCAGGCTAGCGGCCAGCACAGATACGCAGTATTTT.

The rearrangement uses TRBV9 and TRBJ1-1; TRBD1 matches at 7 bases. The trim removed 4 bases at V and 4 bases at J, leaving 10 bases unmatched. Germline CDR1 is SGDLS and CDR2 is YYNGEE. CDR3 length: 15 amino acids. CDR3 sequence: CASSRERGQSTEAFF. As DNA, the CDR3 is TGTGCCAGCAGCAGAGAGAGGGGGCAAAGCACTGAAGCTTTCTTT.

This clone was detected a few times. The rearrangement links TRBV30 to TRBJ1-1; D ambiguous. CDR1 is GTSNPN and CDR2 is SVGIG in the germline V gene (reference sequence). Trimming removed 5 bases from V and 6 bases from J, with 16 bases in between. The CDR3 spans 13 residues. In DNA form, the CDR3 reads TGTGCCTGGGGCCATGAGGCACCGCCTGAAGCTTTCTTT. Translation: CAWGHEAPPEAFF.